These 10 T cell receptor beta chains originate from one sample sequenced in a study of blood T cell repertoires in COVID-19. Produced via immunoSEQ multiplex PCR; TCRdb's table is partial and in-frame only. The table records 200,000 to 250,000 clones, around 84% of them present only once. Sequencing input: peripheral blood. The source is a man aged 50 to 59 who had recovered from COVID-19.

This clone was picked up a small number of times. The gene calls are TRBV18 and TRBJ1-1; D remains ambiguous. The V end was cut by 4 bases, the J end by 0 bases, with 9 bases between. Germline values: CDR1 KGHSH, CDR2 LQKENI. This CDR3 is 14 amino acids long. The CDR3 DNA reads TGTGCCAGCTCACGAACAGACATGAACACTGAAGCTTTCTTT. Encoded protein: CASSRTDMNTEAFF. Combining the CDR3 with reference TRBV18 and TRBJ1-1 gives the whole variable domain NAGVMQNPRHLVRRRGQEARLRCSPMKGHSHVYWYRQLPEEGLKFMVYLQKENIIDESGMPKERFSAEFPKEGPSILRIQQVVRGDSAAYFCASSRTDMNTEAFFGQGTRLTVV.

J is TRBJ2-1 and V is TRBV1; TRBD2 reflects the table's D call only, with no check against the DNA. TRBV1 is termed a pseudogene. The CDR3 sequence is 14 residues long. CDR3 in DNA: TGCACCAGCATAGTAGCTTCCCTTTACAATGAGCAGTTCTTC. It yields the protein CTSIVASLYNEQFF.

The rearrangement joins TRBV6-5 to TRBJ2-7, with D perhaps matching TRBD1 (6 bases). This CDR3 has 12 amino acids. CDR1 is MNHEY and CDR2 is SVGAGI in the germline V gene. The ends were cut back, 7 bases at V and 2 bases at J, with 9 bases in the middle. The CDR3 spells CASTQGTYEQYF. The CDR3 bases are TGTGCCAGCACCCAGGGGACCTACGAGCAGTACTTC.

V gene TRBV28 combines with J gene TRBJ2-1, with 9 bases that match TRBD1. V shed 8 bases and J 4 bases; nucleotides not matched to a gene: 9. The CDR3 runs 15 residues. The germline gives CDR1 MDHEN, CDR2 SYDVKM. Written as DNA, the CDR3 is TGTGCCAGCGGGATCGGGACAGGGATATACAATGAGCAGTTCTTC. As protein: CASGIGTGIYNEQFF.

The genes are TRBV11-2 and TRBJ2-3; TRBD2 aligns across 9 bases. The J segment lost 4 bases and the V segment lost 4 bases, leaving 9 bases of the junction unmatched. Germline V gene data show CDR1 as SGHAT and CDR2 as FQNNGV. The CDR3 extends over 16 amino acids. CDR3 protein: CASSWPHSGSPDTQYF. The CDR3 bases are TGTGCCAGCAGCTGGCCGCATAGCGGGAGCCCAGATACGCAGTATTTT.

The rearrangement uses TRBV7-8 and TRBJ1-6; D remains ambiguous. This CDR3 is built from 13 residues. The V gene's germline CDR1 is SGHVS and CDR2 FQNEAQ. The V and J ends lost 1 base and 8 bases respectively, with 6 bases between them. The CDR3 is CASSLEFYSPLHF. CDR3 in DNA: TGTGCCAGCAGCTTAGAATTCTATTCACCCCTCCACTTT.

In DNA, the CDR3 is TGTGCCAGCAGCCGGGGACTAGCGTGGCCGAACACCGGGGAGCTGTTTTTT. Its translation: CASSRGLAWPNTGELFF. The rearrangement links TRBV7-9 to TRBJ2-2; 10 bases align to TRBD2. The CDR3 is made up of 17 amino acids. V trimming: 5 bases; J trimming: 0 bases; junction bases outside the gene matches: 6. Germline CDR1 and CDR2: SEHNR and FQNEAQ (reference sequence).

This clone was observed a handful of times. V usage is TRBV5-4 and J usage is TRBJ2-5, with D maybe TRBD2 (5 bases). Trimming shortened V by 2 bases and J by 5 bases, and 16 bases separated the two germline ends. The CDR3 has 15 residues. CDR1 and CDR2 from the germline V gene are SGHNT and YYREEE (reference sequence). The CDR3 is CASSLGGSVFETQYF. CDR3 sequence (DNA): TGTGCCAGCAGCTTAGGCGGGTCAGTCTTCGAGACCCAGTACTTC.

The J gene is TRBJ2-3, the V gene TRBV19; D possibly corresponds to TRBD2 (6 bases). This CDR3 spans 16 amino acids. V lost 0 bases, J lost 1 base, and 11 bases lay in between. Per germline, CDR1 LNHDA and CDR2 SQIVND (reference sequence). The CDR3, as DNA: TGTGCCAGTAGTATAGACGGGGCGGGACGCACAGATACGCAGTATTTT. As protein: CASSIDGAGRTDTQYF.

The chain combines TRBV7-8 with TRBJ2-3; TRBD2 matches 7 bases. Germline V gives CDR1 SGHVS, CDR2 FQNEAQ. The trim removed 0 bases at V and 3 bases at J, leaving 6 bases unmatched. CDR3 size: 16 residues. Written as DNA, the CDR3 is TGTGCCAGCAGCTTAGCAGCGGAAGCGGGAACAGATACGCAGTATTTT. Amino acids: CASSLAAEAGTDTQYF.